The source of this T cell receptor (beta chain) is a study of cytomegalovirus exposure and HLA in healthy donors. Findings of the study overall: A missense DCLRE1C variant was associated with V- and J-gene trimming of TCR beta chains in a later analysis, and an independent cohort replicated the association.

Details on this clone: Its antigen is unidentified.

The PCR had 60 Vbeta and 13 Jbeta primers. Assay: immunoSEQ multiplex PCR; the TCRdb copy retains only in-frame clones and omits some. The listing records over 150,000 clones. Germline CDR1 is SGHNT and CDR2 is YYREEE (reference sequence). V shed 3 bases and J shed 7 bases, with 13 bases lying between them. This CDR3 region has 14 residues. This chain joins TRBV5-4 and TRBJ1-4, with D possibly being TRBD1 (5 bases). Sequencing was performed on PBMCs. This sequence originates from a boy younger than 18 in good health and CMV-seronegative. The CDR3 bases are TGTGCCAGCAGCTATGACAGTTTGGGTGAAAAACTGTTTTTT. Translation gives CASSYDSLGEKLFF.